Following are 29 T cell receptor beta chains from one sample sequenced in a study of blood T cell repertoires in COVID-19. The data were produced by immunoSEQ multiplex PCR, yet TCRdb's version contains in-frame clones alone and is incomplete. The table shows some 170,000 clones, with 85% to 90% occurring only once. The sequenced sample consisted of PBMCs or T cells enriched from blood (not recorded which). The receptors originated from a man aged 35-49 years who had recovered from COVID-19.

The chain carries TRBV4-2 and TRBJ2-3; a weak D match, TRBD1 (5 bases). The ends were cut back, 0 bases at V and 6 bases at J, with 19 bases in the middle. Germline CDR1 reads LGHNA; CDR2 reads YNFKEQ. The CDR3 is 17 residues long. CDR3 bases: TGTGCCAGCAGCCAAGACGGACACTATGAAGGGTACGATACGCAGTATTTT. It codes for CASSQDGHYEGYDTQYF.

The V and J genes are TRBV3-1 (or the pseudogene TRBV3-2) and TRBJ2-5, with 8 bases matching TRBD2. Trimming removed 4 bases from V and 2 bases from J; junction bases left unmatched: 6. CDR3 size: 15 residues. The germline V gene has CDR1 LGHDT and CDR2 YNNKEL (reference sequence). The CDR3 nucleotides are TGTGCCAGCAGCCCTAGCGGGCTATTACAAGAGACCCAGTACTTC. Its protein product is CASSPSGLLQETQYF.

The chain uses TRBV5-1 and TRBJ2-1, with D tentatively TRBD1 (5 bases). V was cut by 2 bases and J by 0 bases, with 9 bases left in between. The CDR3 totals 15 residues. Germline V lookup: CDR1 SGHRS, CDR2 YFSETQ. CDR3 amino acids: CASSFTGGSYNEQFF. In nucleotides, the CDR3 is TGCGCCAGCAGCTTCACAGGTGGCTCCTACAATGAGCAGTTCTTC.

The J gene is TRBJ2-5, the V gene TRBV13, with 8 bases matching TRBD1. This CDR3 contains 15 residues. Unmatched junction bases numbered 6, after V lost 4 bases and J lost 2 bases. The germline gives CDR1 PRHDT, CDR2 FYEKMQ (reference sequence). CDR3 protein: CASSYSGGGQETQYF. The CDR3 DNA follows: TGTGCCAGCAGCTACTCAGGGGGCGGACAAGAGACCCAGTACTTC.

The chain has TRBV10-3 and TRBJ1-1; 10 bases are shared with TRBD1. Germline values: CDR1 ENHRY, CDR2 SYGVKD. This CDR3 is 15 amino acids long. Unmatched junction bases numbered 4, after V lost 6 bases and J lost 0 bases. CDR3 loop: CAIRGQGFMNTEAFF. The CDR3 coding sequence is TGTGCCATCAGGGGACAGGGGTTTATGAACACTGAAGCTTTCTTT.

A note on this clone: The sample contains more than one DNA sequence encoding this CDR3. The chain is built from TRBV29-1 and TRBJ1-2; TRBD1 aligns across 12 bases. CDR1 is SQVTM, CDR2 ANQGSEA, per germline. The CDR3 length is 13 residues. Trimming cost V 2 bases and J 8 bases; bases outside gene matches: 3. CDR3 residues: CSVERDRGRGYTF. The CDR3 DNA reads as TGCAGCGTTGAAAGGGACAGGGGGCGCGGCTACACCTTC.

The chain couples TRBV12-3 or TRBV12-4 to TRBJ2-7, with no clear D. Trimming pared 11 bases from V and 3 bases from J, leaving 11 bases between. The CDR3 is 11 amino acids. The CDR3 region has the DNA TGTGCCTCTCGGAGCCTCTACGAGCAGTACTTC. Protein: CASRSLYEQYF.

V is TRBV5-4 and J is TRBJ2-1, with 14 bases that match TRBD2. V shed 7 bases and J 0 bases; nucleotides not matched to a gene: 9. This CDR3 has 18 residues. Looked up from germline, CDR1 is SGHNT and CDR2 is YYREEE (reference sequence). The CDR3 loop is CASAGTSGSHSSYNEQFF. Here the CDR3 DNA reads TGTGCCAGCGCCGGGACTAGCGGGAGCCATAGCTCCTACAATGAGCAGTTCTTC.

V and J are TRBV5-6 and TRBJ2-2; possible D gene TRBD2, 5 bases. The CDR3 spans 18 residues. Per the germline V gene, CDR1 is SGHDT and CDR2 is YYEEEE. Trimming cost V 4 bases and J 1 base, with 20 bases left between them. This CDR3 is CASSPSVGANLNTGELFF. CDR3 nucleotides: TGTGCCAGCAGCCCTAGTGTGGGAGCCAACCTGAACACCGGGGAGCTGTTTTTT.

The gene calls are TRBV11-2 and TRBJ1-2; D possibly corresponds to TRBD1 (5 bases). The CDR3 has 15 residues. Trimming stripped 0 bases from V and 3 bases from J, with 11 bases between. Germline assignment: CDR1 SGHAT and CDR2 FQNNGV. This CDR3 is CASSLEGAADYGYTF. The CDR3 bases are TGTGCCAGCAGCTTAGAAGGGGCCGCGGACTATGGCTACACCTTC.

V and J are TRBV21-1 and TRBJ1-6. TRBV21-1 is shown as a pseudogene. There are 16 residues in the CDR3. CDR3 DNA: TGTGCCAGCAGCAAGGACTGGTATTCCTATAATTCACCCCTCCACTTT. This codes for CASSKDWYSYNSPLHF.

This clone has only a few counts. The chain links TRBV5-4 to TRBJ2-5, with D maybe TRBD1 (6 bases). The CDR3 is 15 residues long. The germline gives CDR1 SGHNT, CDR2 YYREEE (reference sequence). V was cut by 3 bases and J by 5 bases, with 17 bases left in between. The CDR3 region has the DNA TGTGCCAGCAGCTCTCCGGGACATGGAGAGGAGACCCAGTACTTC. Translation gives CASSSPGHGEETQYF.

The chain's CDR3 is CAWGEQGNYGYTF. The DNA for the CDR3 is TGTGCCTGGGGGGAACAGGGGAACTATGGCTACACCTTC. The chain is built from TRBV30 and TRBJ1-2, with 7 positions matching TRBD1. J lost 2 bases, V lost 5 bases, and 5 bases had no gene match. CDR3 size: 13 residues. Germline V lookup: CDR1 GTSNPN, CDR2 SVGIG (reference sequence). Supplemented by reference TRBV30 and TRBJ1-2, the full variable domain reads SQTIHQWPATLVQPVGSPLSLECTVEGTSNPNLYWYRQAAGRGLQLLFYSVGIGQISSEVPQNLSASRPQDRQFILSSKKLLLSDSGFYLCAWGEQGNYGYTFGSGTRLTVV.

The V gene is TRBV5-6, the J gene TRBJ1-1; D unresolved. The CDR3 extends over 15 amino acids. Germline lookup yields CDR1 SGHDT and CDR2 YYEEEE. Trimming pared 0 bases from V and 2 bases from J, leaving 11 bases between. DNA for the CDR3: TGTGCCAGCAGCTTGGCGACACGTGCTAACACTGAAGCTTTCTTT. Its translation: CASSLATRANTEAFF.

The chain recombines TRBV28 with TRBJ1-6; TRBD1 aligns across 10 bases. V gave up 8 bases and J gave up 9 bases; unmatched junction bases: 1. The CDR3 has 12 residues. CDR1 MDHEN and CDR2 SYDVKM come from the germline V gene. Written as DNA, the CDR3 is TGTGCCAGCCGGGACAGGGGTTCACCCCTCCACTTT. It encodes CASRDRGSPLHF.

This chain links TRBV6-5 with TRBJ1-2; tentatively, D is TRBD1 (6 bases). The V gene's germline CDR1 is MNHEY and CDR2 SVGAGI. The CDR3 runs 14 residues. Between the trimmed V and J ends, which lost 7 bases and 0 bases, there was a span of 12 bases. Here the CDR3 DNA reads TGTGCCAGCACCCGGGACACCTCTAACTATGGCTACACCTTC. Translated: CASTRDTSNYGYTF.

The chain links TRBV9 to TRBJ2-2; unclear D gene. CDR1 and CDR2 (germline): SGDLS, YYNGEE. The CDR3 contains 15 residues. Trimming stripped 4 bases from V and 0 bases from J, with 10 bases between. CDR3: CASSLERSNTGELFF. The CDR3 DNA follows: TGTGCCAGCAGCTTAGAACGGTCGAACACCGGGGAGCTGTTTTTT.

This sequence joins TRBV30 and TRBJ2-7; TRBD1 aligns across 10 bases. Trimming took 5 bases from V and 5 from J; bases not matched to a gene: 9. Germline values: CDR1 GTSNPN, CDR2 SVGIG (reference sequence). The CDR3 covers 14 residues. The CDR3 nucleotides read TGTGCCTGGGACCCCGGGACAGGGGCCCACGAGCAGTACTTC. This encodes CAWDPGTGAHEQYF.

The gene calls are TRBV7-9 and TRBJ1-1; D remains unclear. Trimming stripped 5 bases from V and 1 base from J, with 11 bases between. Germline CDR1 reads SEHNR; CDR2 reads FQNEAQ (reference sequence). The CDR3 covers 14 residues. The CDR3 nucleotides are TGTGCCAGCAGCCCAGGAGGTTCGAACACTGAAGCTTTCTTT. This encodes CASSPGGSNTEAFF.

J is TRBJ2-3 and V is TRBV9; 7 bases match TRBD1. CDR3 length: 16 residues. CDR1 SGDLS and CDR2 YYNGEE come from the germline V gene. The V and J ends lost 4 bases and 0 bases, in that order; junction bases with no gene match: 8. The CDR3 sequence is CASSIGTAASTDTQYF. CDR3 nucleotide sequence: TGTGCCAGCAGCATCGGGACAGCCGCTAGCACAGATACGCAGTATTTT.

The chain recombines TRBV28 with TRBJ1-4; maybe TRBD1 (6 bases). The V end lost 9 bases, the J end lost 2 bases, and 16 bases lay between the germline ends. The CDR3 is 15 amino acids. Germline lookup yields CDR1 MDHEN and CDR2 SYDVKM. CDR3 DNA: TGTGCCAGTTCGACCGGGACATCCACTAATGAAAAACTGTTTTTT. Protein product: CASSTGTSTNEKLFF.

The genes are TRBV14 and TRBJ1-2; TRBD1 matches at 8 bases. The junction had 4 bases not matched to a gene; V was cut back by 4 bases and J by 0 bases. CDR3 length equals 15 residues. Per the germline V gene, CDR1 is SGHDN and CDR2 is FVKESK. In nucleotides, the CDR3 is TGTGCCAGCAGCCCTACAGGGGGAGCTAACTATGGCTACACCTTC. It translates to CASSPTGGANYGYTF.

The chain has TRBV29-1 and TRBJ2-1, with 13 bases matching TRBD2. The CDR3 has 15 residues. V was pared by 3 bases and J by 8 bases, with 7 bases of the junction left unmatched. Germline assignment: CDR1 SQVTM and CDR2 ANQGSEA. The CDR3 DNA reads as TGCAGCGTTGAGGGTACTAGCGGGGGGGAGTATGAGCAGTTCTTC. Amino acids: CSVEGTSGGEYEQFF.

The rearrangement uses TRBV7-6 and TRBJ2-1; the D gene is possibly TRBD1 (7 bases). Germline V CDR1 and CDR2: SGHVS, FNYEAQ. The ends were cut back, 2 bases at V and 2 bases at J, with 16 bases in the middle. The CDR3 is made up of 17 amino acids. In DNA form, the CDR3 reads TGTGCCAGCAGCTTACCCCTGGCAGGGGGGACCTACAATGAGCAGTTCTTC. Its protein product is CASSLPLAGGTYNEQFF.

The CDR3 nucleotides read TGTGCCAGCAGTGAGGGCAGGGCTAGCAATCAGCCCCAGCATTTT. It translates to CASSEGRASNQPQHF. This chain joins TRBV6-1 and TRBJ1-5, with a tentative D call TRBD1 (5 bases). The CDR3 loop spans 15 amino acids. CDR1 MNHNS and CDR2 SASEGT come from the germline V gene. The ends were cut back, 3 bases at V and 0 bases at J, with 9 bases in the middle.

The V gene is TRBV19, the J gene TRBJ1-2, with no clear D. The CDR3 sequence is 13 residues long. The germline V gene encodes CDR1 LNHDA and CDR2 SQIVND (reference sequence). V lost 6 bases to trimming and J lost 4 bases, with 12 bases between them. The CDR3 DNA follows: TGTGCCAGTAGCCCAGAGGCGGGCTATGGCTACACCTTC. This translates into CASSPEAGYGYTF.

V and J are TRBV2 and TRBJ1-5, with D uncertain. V shed 6 bases and J shed 7 bases, with 13 bases lying between them. The germline V gene has CDR1 SNHLY and CDR2 FYNNEI. The CDR3 is 13 residues long. The CDR3 region has the DNA TGTGCCAGCAGGGCTACCCCCGGGCAGCCCCAGCATTTT. Translation: CASRATPGQPQHF.

This chain uses TRBV28 with TRBJ2-5; D perhaps matches TRBD1 (6 bases). CDR1 is MDHEN, CDR2 SYDVKM, per germline. V was clipped by 6 bases and J by 3 bases, with 11 bases between them. The CDR3 is made up of 13 amino acids. DNA of the CDR3: TGTGCCAGCAGGGGGACATTGAAAGAGACCCAGTACTTC. Residues: CASRGTLKETQYF.

This chain joins TRBV7-2 and TRBJ2-7, with TRBD2 matching over 16 bases. Germline V gives CDR1 SGHTA, CDR2 FQGNSA. CDR3 size: 15 residues. J lost 9 bases, V lost 5 bases, and 7 bases had no gene match. CDR3 residues: CASSPSGTSGRGQYF. The CDR3 DNA reads TGTGCCAGCAGCCCAAGTGGGACTAGCGGGAGGGGGCAGTACTTC.